This T cell receptor beta chain was identified in a study of T-cell memory formation after mild COVID-19. Notes on this clonotype: Just one base apart from a much larger clone, this may be a read error.

Germline loops: CDR1 LGHNA, CDR2 YNFKEQ. The V end was cut by 1 base, the J end by 2 bases, with 16 bases between. This CDR3 spans 17 amino acids. TCRdb fed the 5' RACE reads into MiXCR, producing one record per CDR3 protein. The top ten clones hold 0.79% of a sample with 35,000 to 45,000 distinct CDR3 sequences, 6% to 7% of them seen once. Sequencing was carried out using PBMCs or a T cell subset sorted from them (not recorded which). The V call is TRBV4-2, the J call TRBJ2-3; the D gene is possibly TRBD1 (6 bases). This TCR was sampled from an adult who had mild COVID-19 (a few samples of this study predate the infection). Cell type and time point are not known. CDR3 amino acids: CASSQGSRGGYTDTQYF. The CDR3 DNA is TGTGCCAGCAGCCAAGGGAGTAGAGGGGGATACACAGATACGCAGTATTTT.